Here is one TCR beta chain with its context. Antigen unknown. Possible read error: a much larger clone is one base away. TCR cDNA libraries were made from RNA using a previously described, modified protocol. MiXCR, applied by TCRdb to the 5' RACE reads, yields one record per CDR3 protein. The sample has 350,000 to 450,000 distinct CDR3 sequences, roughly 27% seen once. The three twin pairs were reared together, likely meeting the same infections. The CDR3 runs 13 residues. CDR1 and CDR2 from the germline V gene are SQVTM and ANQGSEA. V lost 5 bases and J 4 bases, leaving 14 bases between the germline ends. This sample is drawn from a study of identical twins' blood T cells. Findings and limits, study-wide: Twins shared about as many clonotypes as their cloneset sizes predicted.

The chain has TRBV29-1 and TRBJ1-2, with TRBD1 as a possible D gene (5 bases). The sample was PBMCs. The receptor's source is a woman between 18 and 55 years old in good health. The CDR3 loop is CSVPAQGAYGYTF. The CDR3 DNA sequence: TGCAGCGTTCCCGCTCAGGGTGCCTATGGCTACACCTTC.